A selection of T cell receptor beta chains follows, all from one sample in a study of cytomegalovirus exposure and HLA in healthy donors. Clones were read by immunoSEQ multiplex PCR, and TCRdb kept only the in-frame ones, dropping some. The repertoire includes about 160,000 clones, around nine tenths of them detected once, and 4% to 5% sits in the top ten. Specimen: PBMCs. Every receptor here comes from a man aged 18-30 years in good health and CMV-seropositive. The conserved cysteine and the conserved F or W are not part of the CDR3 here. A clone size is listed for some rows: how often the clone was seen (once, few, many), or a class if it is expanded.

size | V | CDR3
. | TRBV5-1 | ASSSGQDPYNEQF
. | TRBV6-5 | ASSERGQNTEAF
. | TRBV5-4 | ASSRTDSSSGNTIY
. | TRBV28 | ASNGPGQGFSYEQY
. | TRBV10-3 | AISESGGGLYNEQF
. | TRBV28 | ASSFWGREDSYEQY
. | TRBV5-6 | ASSLWTSGTYEQY
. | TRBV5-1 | VSSLVGQVYNEQF
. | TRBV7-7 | ASSLNRDHNEQF
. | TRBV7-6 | ASSFGQNTGELF
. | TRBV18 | ASSPGGTLGYEQY
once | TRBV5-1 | ASSLSSGLAGAEQF
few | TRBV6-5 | ASSYGQASLEQY
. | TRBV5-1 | ASRITTGYTGELF
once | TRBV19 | ASSPVEVRIDTEAF
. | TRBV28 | ASSGATGNTEAF
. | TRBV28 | ASSTTLWTSGSKDLYEQY
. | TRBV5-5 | ASRIGDRAYEQY
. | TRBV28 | ASKGGQGTDTQY
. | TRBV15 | ATSTGQVSSAVGNIQY
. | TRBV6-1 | ASREPERVQTSGRAHSSYNEQF
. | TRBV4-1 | ASSPFGGANEGNEKLF
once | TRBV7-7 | ASSSGTGSYEQY
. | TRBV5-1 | ASSRSADRSGKRVSTDTQY
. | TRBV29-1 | SVSPGTGGTDTQY
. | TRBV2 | ASSETSVVYNEQF
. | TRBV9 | ASSARGGDRNTGELF
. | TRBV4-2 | ASSQDYPGTSGRALRYEQY
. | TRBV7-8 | ASSGLGTAGNTIY
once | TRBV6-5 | ASSYAGNNEQF
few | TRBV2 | ASRDRGSYEQY
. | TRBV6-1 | ASSAGSQETQY
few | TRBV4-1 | ASSQGAATYEQY
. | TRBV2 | ASTGQGYTGELF
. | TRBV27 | ASSGRQGALFYEQY
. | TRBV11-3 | ASRMGLSEQY
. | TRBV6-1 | AIRPGLSSGELF